The T cell receptor (beta chain) described here comes from a study of cytomegalovirus exposure and HLA in healthy donors. This clone was seen just once. Its antigen is not known. The study, taken as a whole, reports: Using the classifier, cytomegalovirus status was reportedly diagnosed with high specificity and sensitivity. TCR clusters originating in the first cohort tended to co-occur in the approximately 130 validation repertoires, according to a later analysis. TCR beta chains numbering some 160 were designated cytomegalovirus-associated.

Generated by immunoSEQ multiplex PCR, the TCRdb table keeps only in-frame clones and is missing some. The table shows about 220,000 clones, with over 80% occurring only once. This CDR3 comprises 14 residues. V gave up 5 bases and J gave up 4 bases; unmatched junction bases: 7. Germline values: CDR1 LNHNV, CDR2 YYDKDF (reference sequence). This chain connects TRBV15 to TRBJ1-2; 7 nucleotides agree with TRBD1. Input material: PBMCs. This sequence originates from a woman under 30 in good health and CMV-seronegative. CDR3 nucleotides: TGTGCCACCAGCTTAGGACAGGTTCTCTATGGCTACACCTTC. The encoded protein is CATSLGQVLYGYTF.